The 17 T cell receptor beta chains reported below all come from one sample, sequenced in a study of graft-versus-host responses after intestinal transplantation. TCRdb keeps only in-frame clones here, not all; method: immunoSEQ multiplex PCR. Among about 54,000 clones listed, 91% were seen once. Source: PBMCs, taken roughly 660 days after intestinal transplant. All receptors derive from a human patient who received an intestinal transplant, so some T cells may come from the graft donor.

This clone has only one observation. V and J are TRBV5-1 and TRBJ2-5; D may correspond to TRBD1 or TRBD2 (5 bases each). The J call could be wrong; TRBJ2-7 is a better fit for the DNA end. The CDR3 sequence is 16 residues long. Germline V gene lookup returns CDR1 SGHRS and CDR2 YFSETQ. The CDR3 nucleotides are TGCGCCAGCAGCACCGCGCCGGGACCCAGATCCTACGAGCAGTACTTC. It translates to CASSTAPGPRSYEQYF.

This clone was found a few times. The chain employs TRBV2 and TRBJ1-2; D not resolved. From germline, CDR1 is SNHLY and CDR2 FYNNEI. The ends were cut back, 0 bases at V and 7 bases at J, with 12 bases in the middle. The CDR3 runs to 14 residues. As DNA, the CDR3 is TGTGCCAGCAGTGAAGCGCAAGGGCCGAGTGGCTACACCTTC. Its translation: CASSEAQGPSGYTF.

The gene calls are TRBV7-2 and TRBJ2-5; 14 nucleotides agree with TRBD2. J gave up 0 bases and V 4 bases, and 4 bases lay outside the gene matches. CDR3 length equals 17 residues. The germline V gene has CDR1 SGHTA and CDR2 FQGNSA. CDR3 region: CASSSGLAGAHQETQYF. The CDR3 coding sequence is TGTGCCAGCAGCTCGGGACTAGCGGGGGCCCACCAAGAGACCCAGTACTTC.

The chain joins TRBV5-1 to TRBJ2-3; possibly TRBD1 for D (5 bases). Germline CDR1 is SGHRS and CDR2 is YFSETQ. With 2 bases removed from V and 0 bases from J, the gap between germline ends came to 7 bases. The CDR3 sequence is 14 residues long. For the CDR3, the DNA is TGCGCCAGCAGCTTAAGGGGTAGCACAGATACGCAGTATTTT. Encoded protein: CASSLRGSTDTQYF.

The chain couples TRBV5-6 to TRBJ1-2; 9 bases align to TRBD1. Per the germline V gene, CDR1 is SGHDT and CDR2 is YYEEEE. This CDR3 spans 13 amino acids. V lost 4 bases and J lost 7; bases outside the gene matches: 5. CDR3 in DNA: TGTGCCAGCAGCCTGGACAGGGGAATTGGCTACACCTTC. Encoded protein: CASSLDRGIGYTF.

The chain is built from TRBV5-4 and TRBJ1-1, with D tentatively TRBD1 (5 bases). This CDR3 is 16 amino acids long. V was clipped by 2 bases and J by 0 bases, with 14 bases between them. Germline CDR1 reads SGHNT; CDR2 reads YYREEE (reference sequence). The CDR3 DNA reads as TGTGCCAGCAGCTTACAACCTCGGGGCATGAACACTGAAGCTTTCTTT. This translates into CASSLQPRGMNTEAFF.

The J gene is TRBJ2-1, the V gene TRBV2; 9 bases align to TRBD2. CDR3 length: 14 amino acids. Germline CDR1 is SNHLY and CDR2 is FYNNEI. With V trimmed by 1 base and J by 10 bases, 5 bases remained unmatched. Here the CDR3 DNA reads TGTGCCAGCAGTGAAGGCGGGAGGGGAGTGGAGCAGTTCTTC. Protein product: CASSEGGRGVEQFF.

V gene TRBV19 combines with J gene TRBJ1-4; the match to TRBD1 covers 8 bases. Germline values: CDR1 LNHDA, CDR2 SQIVND (reference sequence). V gave up 4 bases and J gave up 4 bases; unmatched junction bases: 2. The CDR3 sequence is 14 residues long. CDR3 sequence: CASSTGQGNEKLFF. The CDR3 DNA reads as TGTGCCAGTAGTACAGGACAGGGTAATGAAAAACTGTTTTTT. Supplemented by reference TRBV19 and TRBJ1-4, the full variable domain reads DGGITQSPKYLFRKEGQNVTLSCEQNLNHDAMYWYRQDPGQGLRLIYYSQIVNDFQKGDIAEGYSVSREKKESFPLTVTSAQKNPTAFYLCASSTGQGNEKLFFGSGTQLSVL.

The chain uses TRBV4-2 and TRBJ2-5; D is unresolved. The CDR3 consists of 15 residues. Per germline, CDR1 LGHNA and CDR2 YNFKEQ. Trimming removed 0 bases at V and 2 bases at J, with 10 bases between. The CDR3 spells CASSQEYSTQETQYF. DNA of the CDR3: TGTGCCAGCAGCCAAGAGTATTCGACTCAAGAGACCCAGTACTTC.

The CDR3 loop is CASSVGTGDAFVREQYF. The CDR3 DNA reads TGTGCCAGCAGCGTAGGGACAGGGGACGCCTTCGTGCGCGAGCAGTACTTC. The genes are TRBV9 and TRBJ2-7, with 9 bases lining up with TRBD1. Trimming at V came to 0 bases and at J to 6 bases, leaving 13 bases not matched to a gene. The CDR3 sequence is 17 residues long. Germline V CDR1 and CDR2: SGDLS, YYNGEE.

CDR3 in amino acids: CASTGGKGKLFF. CDR3 DNA: TGCGCCAGCACGGGGGGCAAGGGGAAACTGTTTTTT. The V call is TRBV4-1, the J call TRBJ1-4; possible D gene TRBD1, 6 bases. CDR3 length: 12 residues. V lost 7 bases and J 11 bases, leaving 14 bases between the germline ends. Per germline, CDR1 MGHRA and CDR2 YSYEKL.

The chain has TRBV2 and TRBJ1-3, with a possible D match to TRBD1 (5 bases). Germline values: CDR1 SNHLY, CDR2 FYNNEI. V lost 7 bases and J 0 bases, leaving 13 bases between the germline ends. There are 15 residues in the CDR3. The CDR3 reads CASNRGVSSGNTIYF. The CDR3 DNA reads as TGTGCCAGCAACCGGGGGGTCAGCTCTGGAAACACCATATATTTT.

V and J are TRBV2 and TRBJ2-7; 8 bases are shared with TRBD2. Germline loops: CDR1 SNHLY, CDR2 FYNNEI. The CDR3 extends over 14 amino acids. Unmatched junction bases numbered 8, after V lost 4 bases and J lost 6 bases. CDR3 region: CASSGGGGPSEQYF. CDR3 coding DNA: TGTGCCAGCAGTGGGGGCGGGGGGCCCTCCGAGCAGTACTTC.

The chain is built from TRBV13 and TRBJ2-3; D could derive from TRBD1 or TRBD2 (6 bases each). Deletions cut 0 bases from V and 4 bases from J, with 8 bases between. The CDR3 length is 14 residues. Germline values: CDR1 PRHDT, CDR2 FYEKMQ (reference sequence). This CDR3 reads CASSLGGGPDTQYF. The DNA for the CDR3 is TGTGCCAGCAGCTTAGGGGGGGGCCCAGATACGCAGTATTTT.

In the case of this clone: One junction end does not reproduce the germline sequence, and a read error may be involved. This chain connects TRBV6-4 to TRBJ1-1; the D gene is possibly TRBD1 (5 bases). Germline-derived CDR1 and CDR2 are MRHNA and SNTAGT. The CDR3 is 9 amino acids. The CDR3 nucleotides are TGTGCCAGCAAGACGACAGCGCCTTTT. Amino acids: CASKTTAPF.

The V and J genes are TRBV6-1 and TRBJ2-4; 11 nucleotides agree with TRBD2. The length of the CDR3 is 14 residues. Germline-derived CDR1 and CDR2 are MNHNS and SASEGT. J was trimmed by 6 bases and V by 8 bases; bases with no gene match: 6. The CDR3 nucleotides read TGTGCCAGCGCACTAGCGGGGGAAGGAAACATTCAGTACTTC. It encodes CASALAGEGNIQYF.

The J gene is TRBJ1-6, the V gene TRBV5-8; tentative D call: TRBD1 (5 bases). This CDR3 has 16 residues. V lost 2 bases to trimming and J lost 0 bases, with 9 bases between them. The germline V gene encodes CDR1 SGHTS and CDR2 YDEGEE. This CDR3 is CASSLGTSSYNSPLHF. CDR3 DNA sequence: TGTGCCAGCAGCTTAGGGACGAGCTCCTATAATTCACCCCTCCACTTT.